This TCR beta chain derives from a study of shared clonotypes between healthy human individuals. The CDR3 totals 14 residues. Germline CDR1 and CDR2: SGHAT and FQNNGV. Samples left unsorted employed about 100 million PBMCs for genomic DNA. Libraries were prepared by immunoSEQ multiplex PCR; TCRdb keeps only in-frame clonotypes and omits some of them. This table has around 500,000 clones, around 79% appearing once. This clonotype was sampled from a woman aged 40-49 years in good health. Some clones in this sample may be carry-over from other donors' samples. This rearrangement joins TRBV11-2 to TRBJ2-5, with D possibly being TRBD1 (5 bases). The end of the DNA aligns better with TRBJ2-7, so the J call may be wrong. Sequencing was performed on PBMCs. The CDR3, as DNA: TGTGCCAGCAGCTTAGTTGCTCAGGGCTACGAGCAGTACTTC. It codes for CASSLVAQGYEQYF.